Each of the 17 T cell receptor beta chains below was sequenced from the same sample in a study of blood T cell repertoires in COVID-19. Generated by immunoSEQ multiplex PCR, the TCRdb table keeps only in-frame clones and is missing some. There are roughly 250,000 clones in the sample; around 85% occur only once, and 9.6% lies in the top ten. Sequencing was carried out using peripheral blood. The source is an elderly woman with acute or convalescent COVID-19.

The chain is built from TRBV5-4 and TRBJ2-1; the D gene is possibly TRBD2 (5 bases). This CDR3 contains 17 residues. The germline V gene has CDR1 SGHNT and CDR2 YYREEE (reference sequence). The ends were cut back, 7 bases at V and 4 bases at J, with 24 bases in the middle. CDR3 protein: CASSAWRRGSKYNEQFF. Here the CDR3 DNA reads TGTGCCAGCTCAGCTTGGCGTCGGGGTTCCAAGTACAATGAGCAGTTCTTC.

This clone was seen once. The J gene is TRBJ1-4, the V gene TRBV7-9; the match to TRBD1 covers 8 bases. The CDR3 spans 14 residues. Germline loops: CDR1 SEHNR, CDR2 FQNEAQ (reference sequence). V trimming: 7 bases; J trimming: 6 bases; junction bases outside the gene matches: 7. The CDR3 bases are TGTGCCAGCACCTTTGGACAGGGCGATGAAAAACTGTTTTTT. The encoded protein is CASTFGQGDEKLFF. Using reference TRBV7-9 and TRBJ1-4 for the parts outside the CDR3, the full variable domain is DTGVSQNPRHKITKRGQNVTFRCDPISEHNRLYWYRQTLGQGPEFLTYFQNEAQLEKSRLLSDRFSAERPKGSFSTLEIQRTEQGDSAMYLCASTFGQGDEKLFFGSGTQLSVL.

This chain links TRBV6-6 with TRBJ1-3, with D possibly TRBD1 on 6 matching bases. The germline gives CDR1 MNHNY, CDR2 SVGAGI (reference sequence). The V end was cut by 4 bases, the J end by 7 bases, with 11 bases between. The CDR3 has 13 amino acids. CDR3 in DNA: TGTGCCAGCAGTTTAGAGGGGGTCAACACCATATATTTT. Translated: CASSLEGVNTIYF.

To note about this clone: Other nucleotide sequences from this sample produce the same CDR3. The rearrangement links TRBV19 to TRBJ1-4; D is unresolved. Germline CDR1 is LNHDA and CDR2 is SQIVND (reference sequence). The CDR3 runs 12 residues. V was cut by 6 bases and J by 2 bases, with 4 bases left in between. CDR3 residues: CASSLTNEKLFF. The CDR3, as DNA: TGTGCCAGTAGCTTGACTAATGAAAAACTGTTTTTT.

The rearrangement joins TRBV6-6 to TRBJ2-7; no clear D. The CDR3 loop spans 13 amino acids. The germline V and J ends were trimmed by 4 bases and 3 bases, with 10 bases remaining between them. Germline CDR1 MNHNY, CDR2 SVGAGI (reference sequence). The CDR3 nucleotides are TGTGCCAGCAGTTTCCCTGGGCACTACGAGCAGTACTTC. Protein product: CASSFPGHYEQYF.

The chain joins TRBV15 to TRBJ1-2, with a possible D match to TRBD1 (6 bases). The germline V gene has CDR1 LNHNV and CDR2 YYDKDF (reference sequence). The CDR3 runs to 15 residues. The germline V and J ends were trimmed by 1 base and 8 bases, with 17 bases remaining between them. The CDR3 sequence is CATSRGGSGVNGYTF. Written as DNA, the CDR3 is TGTGCCACCAGCAGAGGAGGATCAGGGGTAAACGGCTACACCTTC.

The V call is TRBV25-1, the J call TRBJ2-1; TRBD1 agrees at 7 bases. Germline CDR1 MGHDK, CDR2 SYGVNS. CDR3 length equals 15 residues. The trim removed 1 base at V and 6 bases at J, leaving 6 bases unmatched. This CDR3 reads CASSESGTAFNEQFF. The DNA of the CDR3 is TGTGCCAGCAGTGAATCCGGGACAGCCTTCAATGAGCAGTTCTTC.

The chain employs TRBV6-6 and TRBJ2-2, with D unresolved. The germline V gene has CDR1 MNHNY and CDR2 SVGAGI (reference sequence). Trimming cost V 7 bases and J 2 bases, with 14 bases left between them. The CDR3 has 15 amino acids. Here the CDR3 reads CASTRPAVNTGELFF. The CDR3 nucleotides read TGTGCCAGCACTAGACCCGCGGTCAACACCGGGGAGCTGTTTTTT.

The J gene is TRBJ2-2, the V gene TRBV7-2; TRBD2 matches 10 bases. J lost 1 base, V lost 3 bases, and 5 bases had no gene match. The CDR3 runs to 17 residues. CDR1 SGHTA and CDR2 FQGNSA come from the germline V gene. The CDR3 spells CASSFLAGAGNTGELFF. CDR3 DNA: TGTGCCAGCAGCTTCCTAGCGGGGGCCGGGAACACCGGGGAGCTGTTTTTT.

The J gene is TRBJ2-7, the V gene TRBV11-2; TRBD1 matches at 7 bases. Germline V gives CDR1 SGHAT, CDR2 FQNNGV. This CDR3 region has 15 residues. With 4 bases clipped from V and 3 bases from J, the junction kept 9 bases outside the gene matches. The CDR3 loop is CASSSRDRANYEQYF. CDR3 coding DNA: TGTGCCAGCAGCTCCAGAGACAGGGCCAACTACGAGCAGTACTTC.

The rearrangement uses TRBV2 and TRBJ1-1, with 10 nucleotides matching TRBD1. The V segment lost 3 bases and the J segment 0 bases; nucleotides outside the gene matches: 7. Germline V gene data show CDR1 as SNHLY and CDR2 as FYNNEI. The CDR3 is made up of 17 amino acids. CDR3 coding DNA: TGTGCCAGCAGTGACCCGAGGGACAGGGGACTGAACACTGAAGCTTTCTTT. Its translation is CASSDPRDRGLNTEAFF.

This clone was seen a handful of times. The rearrangement links TRBV6-2 or TRBV6-3 to TRBJ1-1, with a possible D match to TRBD1 (5 bases). Germline CDR1 reads MNHEY; CDR2 reads SVGEGT. The CDR3 totals 14 residues. Trimming left V 7 bases short and J 5 bases short, with 17 bases between. This CDR3 reads CASTPGGRNTEAFF. As DNA, the CDR3 is TGTGCCAGCACCCCCGGGGGTAGGAATACTGAAGCTTTCTTT.

This chain joins TRBV30 and TRBJ1-5, with D possibly TRBD1 on 5 matching bases. Germline CDR1 and CDR2: GTSNPN and SVGIG (reference sequence). Trimming shortened V by 2 bases and J by 1 base, and 15 bases separated the two germline ends. This CDR3 spans 16 amino acids. CDR3 sequence: CAWSRGRGPSNQPQHF. CDR3 sequence (DNA): TGTGCCTGGAGTCGGGGGAGGGGACCCAGCAATCAGCCCCAGCATTTT.

The J gene is TRBJ1-1, the V gene TRBV19, with D tentatively TRBD1 (6 bases). V was pared by 6 bases and J by 0 bases, with 20 bases between. The length of the CDR3 is 17 residues. Per the germline V gene, CDR1 is LNHDA and CDR2 is SQIVND (reference sequence). The CDR3 is CASRTFRQATMNTEAFF. The CDR3 DNA is TGTGCCAGTAGAACCTTCAGACAGGCGACCATGAACACTGAAGCTTTCTTT.

This clone occurred a few times. The rearrangement joins TRBV2 to TRBJ1-2, with D possibly being TRBD1 (5 bases). The ends were cut back, 7 bases at V and 2 bases at J, with 14 bases in the middle. This CDR3 comprises 14 residues. The germline V gene has CDR1 SNHLY and CDR2 FYNNEI. In DNA, the CDR3 is TGTGCCAGCAATAGGGGAGGGGTAAACTATGGCTACACCTTC. Translation gives CASNRGGVNYGYTF.

The CDR3 DNA is TGTGCCAGTAGTGCCGCAGGGACAGGGGGCGGCAATCAGCCCCAGCATTTT. It translates to CASSAAGTGGGNQPQHF. The chain employs TRBV19 and TRBJ1-5, with 12 bases identical to TRBD1. The V segment lost 5 bases and the J segment 2 bases; nucleotides outside the gene matches: 7. The germline V gene has CDR1 LNHDA and CDR2 SQIVND (reference sequence). This CDR3 spans 17 amino acids.

The V gene is TRBV18, the J gene TRBJ2-3; possible D gene TRBD1, 5 bases. CDR3 size: 14 residues. V dropped 3 bases and J dropped 1 base, with 8 bases sitting between them. Germline CDR1 and CDR2: KGHSH and LQKENI. The CDR3 coding sequence is TGTGCCAGCTCACCGACACAGGGCACAGATACGCAGTATTTT. It yields the protein CASSPTQGTDTQYF.